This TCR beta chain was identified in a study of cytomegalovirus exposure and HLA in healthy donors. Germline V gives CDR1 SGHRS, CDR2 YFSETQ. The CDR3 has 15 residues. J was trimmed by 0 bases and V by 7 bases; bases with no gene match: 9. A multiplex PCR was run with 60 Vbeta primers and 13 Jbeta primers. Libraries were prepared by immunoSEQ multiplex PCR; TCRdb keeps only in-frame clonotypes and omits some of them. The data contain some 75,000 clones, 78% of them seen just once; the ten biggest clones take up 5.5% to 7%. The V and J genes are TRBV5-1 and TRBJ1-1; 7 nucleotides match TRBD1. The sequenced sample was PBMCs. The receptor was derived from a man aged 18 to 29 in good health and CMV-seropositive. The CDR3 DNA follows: TGCGCCAGCCAGGGGACAGCAACGATGAACACTGAAGCTTTCTTT. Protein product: CASQGTATMNTEAFF.